Described below is a single T cell receptor (beta chain) sequence and its context. This entry comes from a study of blood T cell repertoires in COVID-19. The V segment lost 7 bases and the J segment 0 bases; nucleotides outside the gene matches: 11. The germline V gene encodes CDR1 SGHDN and CDR2 FVKESK. This CDR3 comprises 16 residues. This study enrolled people aged 18 to 89 from about two dozen US geographic areas. Some clones are missing from TCRdb's copy, which holds only in-frame ones; the method was immunoSEQ multiplex PCR. The sample consists of about 270,000 clones, 70% to 90% of them appearing once.

The chain carries TRBV14 and TRBJ2-7, with 8 nucleotides matching TRBD2. Sequenced material: PBMCs or T cells enriched from blood (not recorded which). The clonotype originates from a woman aged 55-75 years in a cohort exposed to, infected with or recovered from COVID-19 (not recorded which). CDR3 coding DNA: TGTGCCAGCAAAGGTAGCGGGAAGGGCCCCTCCTACGAGCAGTACTTC. It yields the protein CASKGSGKGPSYEQYF.